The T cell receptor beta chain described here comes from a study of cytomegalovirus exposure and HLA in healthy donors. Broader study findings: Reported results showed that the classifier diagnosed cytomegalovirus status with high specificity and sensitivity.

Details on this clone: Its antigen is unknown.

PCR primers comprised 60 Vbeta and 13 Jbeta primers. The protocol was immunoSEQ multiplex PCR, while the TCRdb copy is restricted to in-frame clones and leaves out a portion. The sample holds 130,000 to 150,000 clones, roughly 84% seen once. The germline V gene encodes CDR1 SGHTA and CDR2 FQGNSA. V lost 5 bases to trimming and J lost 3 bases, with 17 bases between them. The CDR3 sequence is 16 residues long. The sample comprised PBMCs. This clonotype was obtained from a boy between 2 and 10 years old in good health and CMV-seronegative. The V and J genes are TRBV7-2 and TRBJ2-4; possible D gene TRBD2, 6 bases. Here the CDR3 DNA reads TGTGCCAGCAGCCCCTCCGGGGGAGCCGGCAAAAACATTCAGTACTTC. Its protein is CASSPSGGAGKNIQYF. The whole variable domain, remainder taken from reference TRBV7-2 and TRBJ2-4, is GAGVSQSPSNKVTEKGKDVELRCDPISGHTALYWYRQSLGQGLEFLIYFQGNSAPDKSGLPSDRFSAERTGGSVSTLTIQRTQQEDSAVYLCASSPSGGAGKNIQYFGAGTRLSVL.